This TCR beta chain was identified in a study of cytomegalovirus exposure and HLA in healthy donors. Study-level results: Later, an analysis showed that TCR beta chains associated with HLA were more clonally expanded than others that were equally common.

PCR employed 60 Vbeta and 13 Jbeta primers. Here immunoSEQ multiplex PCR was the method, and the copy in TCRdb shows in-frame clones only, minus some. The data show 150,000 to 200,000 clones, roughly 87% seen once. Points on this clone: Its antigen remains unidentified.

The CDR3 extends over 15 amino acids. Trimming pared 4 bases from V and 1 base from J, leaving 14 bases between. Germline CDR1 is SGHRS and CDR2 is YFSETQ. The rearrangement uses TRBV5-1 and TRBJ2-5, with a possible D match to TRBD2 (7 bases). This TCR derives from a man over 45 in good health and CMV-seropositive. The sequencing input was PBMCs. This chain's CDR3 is CASSPRGAIQETQYF. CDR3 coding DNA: TGCGCCAGCAGCCCACGGGGGGCTATCCAAGAGACCCAGTACTTC.